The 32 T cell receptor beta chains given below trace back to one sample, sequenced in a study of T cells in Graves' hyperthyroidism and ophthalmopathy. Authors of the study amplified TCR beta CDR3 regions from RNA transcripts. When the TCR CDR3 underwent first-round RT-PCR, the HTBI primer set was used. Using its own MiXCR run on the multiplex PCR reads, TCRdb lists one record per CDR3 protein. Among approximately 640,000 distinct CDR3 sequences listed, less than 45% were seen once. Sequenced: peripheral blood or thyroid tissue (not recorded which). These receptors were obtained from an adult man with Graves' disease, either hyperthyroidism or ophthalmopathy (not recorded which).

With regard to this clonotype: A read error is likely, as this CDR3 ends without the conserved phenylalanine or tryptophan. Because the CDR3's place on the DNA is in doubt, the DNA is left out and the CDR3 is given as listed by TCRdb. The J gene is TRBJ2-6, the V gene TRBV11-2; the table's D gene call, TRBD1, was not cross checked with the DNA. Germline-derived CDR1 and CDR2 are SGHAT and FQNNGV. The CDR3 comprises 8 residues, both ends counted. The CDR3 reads CASSSSLS.

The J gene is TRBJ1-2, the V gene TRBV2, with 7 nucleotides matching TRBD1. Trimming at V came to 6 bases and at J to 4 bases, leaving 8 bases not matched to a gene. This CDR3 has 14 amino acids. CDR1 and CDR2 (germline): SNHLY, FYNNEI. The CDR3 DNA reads TGTGCCAGCAGGGATCGCGACAGGGCCTATGGCTACACCTTC. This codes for CASRDRDRAYGYTF.

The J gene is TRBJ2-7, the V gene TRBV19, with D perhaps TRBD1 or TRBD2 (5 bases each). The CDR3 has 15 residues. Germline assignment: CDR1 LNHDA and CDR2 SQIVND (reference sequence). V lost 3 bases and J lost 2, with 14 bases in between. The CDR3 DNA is TGTGCCAGTAGTATCCGGGACGACGGTCCCTACGAGCAGTACTTC. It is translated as CASSIRDDGPYEQYF. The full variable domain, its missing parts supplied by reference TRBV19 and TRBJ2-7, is DGGITQSPKYLFRKEGQNVTLSCEQNLNHDAMYWYRQDPGQGLRLIYYSQIVNDFQKGDIAEGYSVSREKKESFPLTVTSAQKNPTAFYLCASSIRDDGPYEQYFGPGTRLTVT.

The CDR3 protein is CASSEDAGAKLFF. CDR3 nucleotides: TGTGCCAGCAGTGAAGATGCGGGGGCAAAACTGTTTTTT. The chain combines TRBV2 with TRBJ1-4, with D tentatively TRBD1 (6 bases). V lost 1 base and J lost 10, with 10 bases in between. The CDR3 consists of 13 residues. Germline CDR1 and CDR2: SNHLY and FYNNEI.

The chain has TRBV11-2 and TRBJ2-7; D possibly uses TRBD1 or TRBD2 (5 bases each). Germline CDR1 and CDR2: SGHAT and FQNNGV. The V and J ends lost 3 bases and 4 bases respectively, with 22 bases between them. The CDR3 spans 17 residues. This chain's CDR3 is CASSFIRDPRHPYEQYF. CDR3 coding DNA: TGTGCCAGCAGCTTCATCCGGGACCCGCGGCATCCTTACGAGCAGTACTTC.

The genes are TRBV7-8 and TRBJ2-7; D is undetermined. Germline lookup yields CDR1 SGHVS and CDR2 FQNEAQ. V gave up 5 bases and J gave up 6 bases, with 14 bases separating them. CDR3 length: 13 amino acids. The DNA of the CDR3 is TGTGCCAGCAGCAATACCCCCGGCCCCGAGCAGTACTTC. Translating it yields CASSNTPGPEQYF.

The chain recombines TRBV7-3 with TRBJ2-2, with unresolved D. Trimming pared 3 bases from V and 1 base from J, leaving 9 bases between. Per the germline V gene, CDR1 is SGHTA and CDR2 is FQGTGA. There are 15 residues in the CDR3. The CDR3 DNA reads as TGTGCCAGCAGCTTGTTGCCGGGGAACACCGGGGAGCTGTTTTTT. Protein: CASSLLPGNTGELFF.

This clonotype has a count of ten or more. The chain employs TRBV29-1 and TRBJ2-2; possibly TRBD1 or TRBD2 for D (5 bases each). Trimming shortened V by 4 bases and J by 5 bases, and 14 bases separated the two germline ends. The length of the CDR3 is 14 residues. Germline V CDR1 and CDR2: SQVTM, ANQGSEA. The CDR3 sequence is CSVGGAGATGELFF. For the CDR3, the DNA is TGCAGCGTTGGGGGCGCGGGCGCGACCGGGGAGCTGTTTTTT.

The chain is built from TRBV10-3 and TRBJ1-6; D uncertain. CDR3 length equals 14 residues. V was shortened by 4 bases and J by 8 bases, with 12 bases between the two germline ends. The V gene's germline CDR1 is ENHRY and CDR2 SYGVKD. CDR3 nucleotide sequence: TGTGCCATCAGTGGGGGAACACGGGATTCACCCCTCCACTTT. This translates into CAISGGTRDSPLHF.

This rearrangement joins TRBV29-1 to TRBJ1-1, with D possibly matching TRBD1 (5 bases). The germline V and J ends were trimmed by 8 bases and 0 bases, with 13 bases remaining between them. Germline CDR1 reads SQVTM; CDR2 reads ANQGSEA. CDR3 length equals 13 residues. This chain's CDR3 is CSSSGTVNTEAFF. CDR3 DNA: TGCAGCAGTTCCGGGACGGTGAACACTGAAGCTTTCTTT.

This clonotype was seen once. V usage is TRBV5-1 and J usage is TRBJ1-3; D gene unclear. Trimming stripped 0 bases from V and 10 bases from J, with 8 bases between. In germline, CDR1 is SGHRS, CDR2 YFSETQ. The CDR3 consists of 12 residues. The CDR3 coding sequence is TGCGCCAGCAGCTTGGACCGGGAGACCATATATTTT. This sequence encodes CASSLDRETIYF.

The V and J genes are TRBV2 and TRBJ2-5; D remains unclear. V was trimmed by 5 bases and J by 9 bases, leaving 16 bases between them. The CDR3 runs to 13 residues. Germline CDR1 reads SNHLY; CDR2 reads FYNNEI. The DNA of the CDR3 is TGTGCCAGCAGTTCCCGGCCTAGTGGGCCCCAGTACTTC. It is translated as CASSSRPSGPQYF. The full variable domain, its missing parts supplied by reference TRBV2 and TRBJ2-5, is EPEVTQTPSHQVTQMGQEVILRCVPISNHLYFYWYRQILGQKVEFLVSFYNNEISEKSEIFDDQFSVERPDGSNFTLKIRSTKLEDSAMYFCASSSRPSGPQYFGPGTRLLVL.

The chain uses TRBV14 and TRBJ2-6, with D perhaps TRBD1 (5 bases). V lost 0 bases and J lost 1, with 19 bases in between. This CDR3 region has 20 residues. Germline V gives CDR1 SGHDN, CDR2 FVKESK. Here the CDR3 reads CASSQDLNRIGRSGANVLTF. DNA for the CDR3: TGTGCCAGCAGCCAAGATTTAAACAGGATTGGCAGGTCTGGGGCCAACGTCCTGACTTTC.

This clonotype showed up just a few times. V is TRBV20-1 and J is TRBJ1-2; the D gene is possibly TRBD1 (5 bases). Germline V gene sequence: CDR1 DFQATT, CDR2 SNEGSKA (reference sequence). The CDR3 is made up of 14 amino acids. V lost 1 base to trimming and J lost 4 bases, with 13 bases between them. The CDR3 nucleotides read TGCAGTGCTAGAGCCCCTGACAGAATCTATGGCTACACCTTC. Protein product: CSARAPDRIYGYTF.

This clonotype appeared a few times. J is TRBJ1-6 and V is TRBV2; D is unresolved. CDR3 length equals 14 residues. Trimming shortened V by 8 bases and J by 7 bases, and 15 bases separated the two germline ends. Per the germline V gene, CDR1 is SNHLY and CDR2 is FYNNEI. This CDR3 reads CASSPPLVNSPLHF. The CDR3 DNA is TGTGCCAGCTCACCACCGTTGGTCAATTCACCCCTCCACTTT.

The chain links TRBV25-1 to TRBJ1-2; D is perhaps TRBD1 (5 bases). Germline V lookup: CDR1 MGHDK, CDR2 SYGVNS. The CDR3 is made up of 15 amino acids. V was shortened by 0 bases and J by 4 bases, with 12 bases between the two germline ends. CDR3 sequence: CASSEYGQPSYGYTF. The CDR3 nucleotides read TGTGCCAGCAGTGAATACGGACAACCTTCCTATGGCTACACCTTC.

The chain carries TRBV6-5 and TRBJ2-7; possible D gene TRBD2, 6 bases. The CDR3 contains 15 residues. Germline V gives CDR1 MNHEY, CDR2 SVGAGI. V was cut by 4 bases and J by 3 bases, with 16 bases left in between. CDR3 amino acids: CASSLADGAYYEQYF. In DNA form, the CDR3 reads TGTGCCAGCAGTTTAGCGGACGGGGCTTACTACGAGCAGTACTTC.

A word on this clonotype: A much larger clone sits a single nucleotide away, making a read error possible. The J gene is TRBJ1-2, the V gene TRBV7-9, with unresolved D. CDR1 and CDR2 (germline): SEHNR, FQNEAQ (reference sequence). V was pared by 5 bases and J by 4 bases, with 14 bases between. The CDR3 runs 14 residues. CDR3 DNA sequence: TGTGCCAGCAGCGACCCGGACGGGATCTATGGCTACACCTTC. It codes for CASSDPDGIYGYTF.

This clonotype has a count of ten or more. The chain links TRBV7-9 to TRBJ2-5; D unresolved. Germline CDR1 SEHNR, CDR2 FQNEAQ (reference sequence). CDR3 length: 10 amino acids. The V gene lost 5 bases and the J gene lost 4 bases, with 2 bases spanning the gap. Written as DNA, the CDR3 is TGTGCCAGCAGCCCAGAGACCCAGTACTTC. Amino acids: CASSPETQYF. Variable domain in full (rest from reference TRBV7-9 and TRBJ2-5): DTGVSQNPRHKITKRGQNVTFRCDPISEHNRLYWYRQTLGQGPEFLTYFQNEAQLEKSRLLSDRFSAERPKGSFSTLEIQRTEQGDSAMYLCASSPETQYFGPGTRLLVL.

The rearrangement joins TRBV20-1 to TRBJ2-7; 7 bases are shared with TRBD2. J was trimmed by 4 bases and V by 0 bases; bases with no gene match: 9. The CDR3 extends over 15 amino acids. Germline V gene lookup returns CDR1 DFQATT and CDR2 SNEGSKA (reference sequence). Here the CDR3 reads CSARDGGVRGYEQYF. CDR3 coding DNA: TGCAGTGCTAGAGATGGGGGGGTGCGGGGATACGAGCAGTACTTC.

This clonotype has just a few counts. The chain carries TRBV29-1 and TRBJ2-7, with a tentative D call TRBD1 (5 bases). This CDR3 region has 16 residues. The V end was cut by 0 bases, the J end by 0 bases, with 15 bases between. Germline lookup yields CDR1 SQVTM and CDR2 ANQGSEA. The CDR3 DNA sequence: TGCAGCGTTGAAGAGGAGTGGCAGGGAAGCTCCTACGAGCAGTACTTC. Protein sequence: CSVEEEWQGSSYEQYF.

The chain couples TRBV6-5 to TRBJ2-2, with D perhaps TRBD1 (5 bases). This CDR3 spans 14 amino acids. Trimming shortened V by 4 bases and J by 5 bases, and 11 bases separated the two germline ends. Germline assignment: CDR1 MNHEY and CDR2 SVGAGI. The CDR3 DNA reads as TGTGCCAGCAGTTCCAGGGTTGGGACCGGGGAGCTGTTTTTT. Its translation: CASSSRVGTGELFF.

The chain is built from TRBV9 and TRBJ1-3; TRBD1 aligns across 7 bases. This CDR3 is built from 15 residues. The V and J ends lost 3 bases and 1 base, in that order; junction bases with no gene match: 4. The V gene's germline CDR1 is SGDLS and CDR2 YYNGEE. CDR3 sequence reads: CASSGETGSGNTIYF. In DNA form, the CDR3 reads TGTGCCAGCAGCGGGGAGACAGGGTCTGGAAACACCATATATTTT.

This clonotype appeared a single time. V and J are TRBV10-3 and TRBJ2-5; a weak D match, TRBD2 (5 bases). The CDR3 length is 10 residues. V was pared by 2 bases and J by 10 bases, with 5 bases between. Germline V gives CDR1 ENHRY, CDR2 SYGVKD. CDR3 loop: CAISEEGQYF. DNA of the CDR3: TGTGCCATCAGTGAGGAGGGCCAGTACTTC.

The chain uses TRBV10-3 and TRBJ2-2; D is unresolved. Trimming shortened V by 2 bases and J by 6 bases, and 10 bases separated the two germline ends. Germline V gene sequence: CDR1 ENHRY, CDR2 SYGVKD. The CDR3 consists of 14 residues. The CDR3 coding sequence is TGTGCCATCAGTGAGACGGAATCGTCCGGGGAGCTGTTTTTT. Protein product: CAISETESSGELFF.

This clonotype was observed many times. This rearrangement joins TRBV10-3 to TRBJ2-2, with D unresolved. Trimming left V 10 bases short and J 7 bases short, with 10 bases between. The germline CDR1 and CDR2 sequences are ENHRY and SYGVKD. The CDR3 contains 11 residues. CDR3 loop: CATWSSGELFF. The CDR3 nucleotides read TGTGCCACCTGGTCAAGCGGGGAGCTGTTTTTT.

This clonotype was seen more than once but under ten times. DNA of the CDR3: TGTGCCAGCAGCCAACTACTCGCCGGGAACATGTATGGCTACACCTTC. It codes for CASSQLLAGNMYGYTF. This chain uses TRBV7-2 with TRBJ1-2; D is undetermined. Trimming pared 5 bases from V and 5 bases from J, leaving 21 bases between. Per germline, CDR1 SGHTA and CDR2 FQGNSA. The CDR3 is 16 residues long.

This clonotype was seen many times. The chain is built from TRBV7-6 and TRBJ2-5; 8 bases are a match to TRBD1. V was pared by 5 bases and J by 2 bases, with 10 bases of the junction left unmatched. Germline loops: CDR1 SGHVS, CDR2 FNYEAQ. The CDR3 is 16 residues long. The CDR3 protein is CASSVLQGAKQETQYF. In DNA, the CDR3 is TGTGCCAGCAGCGTACTCCAGGGGGCGAAACAAGAGACCCAGTACTTC.

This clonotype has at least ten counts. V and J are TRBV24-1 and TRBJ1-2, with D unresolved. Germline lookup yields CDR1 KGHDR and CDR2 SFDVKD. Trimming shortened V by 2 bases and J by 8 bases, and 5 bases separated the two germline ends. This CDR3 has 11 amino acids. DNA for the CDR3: TGTGCCACCAGTGATTACTTCGGCTACACCTTC. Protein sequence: CATSDYFGYTF.

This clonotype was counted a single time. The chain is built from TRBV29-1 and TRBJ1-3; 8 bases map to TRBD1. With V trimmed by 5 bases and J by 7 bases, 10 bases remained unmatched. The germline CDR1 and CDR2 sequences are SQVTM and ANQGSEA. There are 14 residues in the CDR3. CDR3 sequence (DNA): TGCAGCGTTCTAAGGTACAGGGGGATGAACACCATATATTTT. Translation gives CSVLRYRGMNTIYF.

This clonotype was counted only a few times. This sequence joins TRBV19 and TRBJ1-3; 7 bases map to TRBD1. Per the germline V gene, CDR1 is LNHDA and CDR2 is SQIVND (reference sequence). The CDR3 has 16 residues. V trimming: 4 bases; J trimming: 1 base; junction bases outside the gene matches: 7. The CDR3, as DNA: TGTGCCAGTAGTAGACAGGGCCCCCAATCTGGAAACACCATATATTTT. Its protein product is CASSRQGPQSGNTIYF.

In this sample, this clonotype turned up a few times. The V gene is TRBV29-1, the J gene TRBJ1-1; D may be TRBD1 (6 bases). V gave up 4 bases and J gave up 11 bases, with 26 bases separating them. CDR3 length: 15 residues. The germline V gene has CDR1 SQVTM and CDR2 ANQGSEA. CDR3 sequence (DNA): TGCAGCGTTGTTGATATTGGGACAACGGGCGTGGATGCTTTCTTT. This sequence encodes CSVVDIGTTGVDAFF.